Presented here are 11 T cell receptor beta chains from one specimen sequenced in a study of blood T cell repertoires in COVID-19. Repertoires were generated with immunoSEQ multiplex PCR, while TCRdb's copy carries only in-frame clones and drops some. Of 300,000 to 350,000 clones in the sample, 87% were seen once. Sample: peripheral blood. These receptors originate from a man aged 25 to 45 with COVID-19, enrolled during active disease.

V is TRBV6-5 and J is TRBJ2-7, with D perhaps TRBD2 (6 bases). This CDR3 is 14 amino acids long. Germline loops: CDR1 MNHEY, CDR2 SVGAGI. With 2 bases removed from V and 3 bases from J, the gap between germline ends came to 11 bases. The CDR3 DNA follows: TGTGCCAGCAGTTACGGCGGGGAGGACTACGAGCAGTACTTC. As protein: CASSYGGEDYEQYF.

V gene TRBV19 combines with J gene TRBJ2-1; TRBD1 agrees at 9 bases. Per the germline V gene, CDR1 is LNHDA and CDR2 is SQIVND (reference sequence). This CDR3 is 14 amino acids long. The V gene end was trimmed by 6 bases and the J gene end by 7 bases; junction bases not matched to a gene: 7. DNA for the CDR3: TGTGCCAGTAGGATGCTTGGGACAGGGAATGAGCAGTTCTTC. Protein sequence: CASRMLGTGNEQFF.

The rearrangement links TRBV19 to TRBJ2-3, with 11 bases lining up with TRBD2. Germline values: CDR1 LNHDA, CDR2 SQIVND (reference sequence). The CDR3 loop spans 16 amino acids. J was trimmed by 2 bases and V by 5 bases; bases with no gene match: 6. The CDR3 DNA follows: TGTGCCAGTAGTTCTCGACTAGCGGGGTACACAGATACGCAGTATTTT. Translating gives CASSSRLAGYTDTQYF.

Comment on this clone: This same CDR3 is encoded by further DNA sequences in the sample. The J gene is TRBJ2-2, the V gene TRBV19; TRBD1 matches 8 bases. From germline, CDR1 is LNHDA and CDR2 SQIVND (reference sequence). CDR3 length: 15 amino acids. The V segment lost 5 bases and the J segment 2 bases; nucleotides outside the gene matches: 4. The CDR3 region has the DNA TGTGCCAGTAGTTGGGCAGGGGGCAACACCGGGGAGCTGTTTTTT. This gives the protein CASSWAGGNTGELFF.

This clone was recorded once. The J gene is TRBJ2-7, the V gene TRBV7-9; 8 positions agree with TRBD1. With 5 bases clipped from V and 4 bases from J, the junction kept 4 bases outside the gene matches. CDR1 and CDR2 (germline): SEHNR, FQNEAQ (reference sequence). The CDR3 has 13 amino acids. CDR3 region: CASSPGGWYEQYF. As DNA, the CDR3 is TGTGCCAGCAGCCCAGGGGGCTGGTACGAGCAGTACTTC. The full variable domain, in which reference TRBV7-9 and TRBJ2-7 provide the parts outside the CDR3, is DTGVSQNPRHKITKRGQNVTFRCDPISEHNRLYWYRQTLGQGPEFLTYFQNEAQLEKSRLLSDRFSAERPKGSFSTLEIQRTEQGDSAMYLCASSPGGWYEQYFGPGTRLTVT.

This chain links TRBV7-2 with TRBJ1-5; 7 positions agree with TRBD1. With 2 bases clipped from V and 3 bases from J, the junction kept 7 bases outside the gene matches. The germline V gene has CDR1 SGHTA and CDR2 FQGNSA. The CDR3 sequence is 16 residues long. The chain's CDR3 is CASSLRQGRINQPQHF. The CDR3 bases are TGTGCCAGCAGCTTACGACAGGGACGGATCAATCAGCCCCAGCATTTT. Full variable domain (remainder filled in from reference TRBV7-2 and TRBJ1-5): GAGVSQSPSNKVTEKGKDVELRCDPISGHTALYWYRQSLGQGLEFLIYFQGNSAPDKSGLPSDRFSAERTGGSVSTLTIQRTQQEDSAVYLCASSLRQGRINQPQHFGDGTRLSIL.

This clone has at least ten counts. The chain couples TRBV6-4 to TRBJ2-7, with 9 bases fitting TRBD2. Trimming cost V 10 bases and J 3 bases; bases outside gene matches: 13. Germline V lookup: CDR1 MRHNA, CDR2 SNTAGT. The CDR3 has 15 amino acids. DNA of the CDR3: TGTGCCACACCCGATAAGACTAGCGGAATCTACGAGCAGTACTTC. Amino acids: CATPDKTSGIYEQYF.

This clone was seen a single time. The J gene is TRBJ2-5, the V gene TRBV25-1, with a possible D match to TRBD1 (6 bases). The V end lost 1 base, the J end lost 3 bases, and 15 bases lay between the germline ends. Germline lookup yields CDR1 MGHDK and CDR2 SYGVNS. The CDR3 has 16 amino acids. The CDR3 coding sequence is TGTGCCAGCAGTGAATGGCTCGGGGACAACAAAGAGACCCAGTACTTC. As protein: CASSEWLGDNKETQYF. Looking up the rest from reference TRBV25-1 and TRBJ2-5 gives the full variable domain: EADIYQTPRYLVIGTGKKITLECSQTMGHDKMYWYQQDPGMELHLIHYSYGVNSTEKGDLSSESTVSRIRTEHFPLTLESARPSHTSQYLCASSEWLGDNKETQYFGPGTRLLVL.

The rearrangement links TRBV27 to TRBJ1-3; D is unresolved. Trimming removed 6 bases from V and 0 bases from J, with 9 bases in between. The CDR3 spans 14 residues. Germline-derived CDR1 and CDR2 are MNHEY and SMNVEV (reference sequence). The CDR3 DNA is TGTGCCAGCAGGCTCTCGGGCTCTGGAAACACCATATATTTT. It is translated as CASRLSGSGNTIYF.

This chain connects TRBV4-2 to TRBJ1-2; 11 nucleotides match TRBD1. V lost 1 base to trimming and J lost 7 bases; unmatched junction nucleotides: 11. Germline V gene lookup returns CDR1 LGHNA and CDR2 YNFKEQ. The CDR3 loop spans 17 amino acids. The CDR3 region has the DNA TGTGCCAGCAGCCAAGGAGGAATAGGACAGGGGGCTGGTGGCTACACCTTC. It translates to CASSQGGIGQGAGGYTF.

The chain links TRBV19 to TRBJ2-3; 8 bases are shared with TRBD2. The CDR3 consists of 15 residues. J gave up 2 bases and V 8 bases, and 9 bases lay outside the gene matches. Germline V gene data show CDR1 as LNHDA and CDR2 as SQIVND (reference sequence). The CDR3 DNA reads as TGTGCCAGTGCCCGGGAGGGCGGGGCCACAGATACGCAGTATTTT. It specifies CASAREGGATDTQYF.